These 28 T cell receptor beta chains share one sample of origin, sequenced in a study of cytomegalovirus exposure and HLA in healthy donors. The PCR employed 60 Vbeta primers together with 13 Jbeta primers. Data came from immunoSEQ multiplex PCR; TCRdb stores just in-frame clones and leaves some out. Altogether some 150,000 clones are present, 75% to 80% being singletons, with the ten largest covering about 0.66%. The sequencing input was PBMCs. Source of these receptors: a male donor in good health and CMV-seronegative.

This clone has a handful of counts. The rearrangement uses TRBV19 and TRBJ1-2, with a possible D match to TRBD1 (5 bases). Trimming shortened V by 9 bases and J by 4 bases, and 15 bases separated the two germline ends. The germline gives CDR1 LNHDA, CDR2 SQIVND (reference sequence). The CDR3 loop spans 13 amino acids. The CDR3 is CASRQNIGYGYTF. The CDR3 coding sequence is TGTGCCAGCCGACAGAATATTGGCTATGGCTACACCTTC. Together with reference TRBV19 and TRBJ1-2, the CDR3 gives the full variable domain: DGGITQSPKYLFRKEGQNVTLSCEQNLNHDAMYWYRQDPGQGLRLIYYSQIVNDFQKGDIAEGYSVSREKKESFPLTVTSAQKNPTAFYLCASRQNIGYGYTFGSGTRLTVV.

The rearrangement links TRBV18 to TRBJ1-3, with D possibly matching TRBD1 (6 bases). V lost 1 base to trimming and J lost 0 bases, with 13 bases between them. CDR3 length: 17 amino acids. Germline V gene lookup returns CDR1 KGHSH and CDR2 LQKENI. CDR3 nucleotide sequence: TGTGCCAGCTCACCACAGAGACAGGCTAGCTCTGGAAACACCATATATTTT. Amino acid sequence: CASSPQRQASSGNTIYF.

The J gene is TRBJ1-1, the V gene TRBV9; TRBD1 agrees at 8 bases. With V trimmed by 4 bases and J by 4 bases, 6 bases remained unmatched. The CDR3 extends over 14 amino acids. Germline values: CDR1 SGDLS, CDR2 YYNGEE. The CDR3 loop is CASSPRGLGTEAFF. The DNA for the CDR3 is TGTGCCAGCAGCCCCAGGGGGCTCGGCACTGAAGCTTTCTTT.

This clone turned up a few times. The rearrangement joins TRBV14 to TRBJ1-2; the D is unclear. V was cut by 1 base and J by 8 bases, with 14 bases left in between. This CDR3 has 14 residues. Germline lookup yields CDR1 SGHDN and CDR2 FVKESK. Here the CDR3 reads CASSQVDWVGGYTF. The CDR3 DNA follows: TGTGCCAGCAGCCAAGTCGACTGGGTCGGAGGCTACACCTTC. The full variable domain, with the rest looked up from reference TRBV14 and TRBJ1-2, is EAGVTQFPSHSVIEKGQTVTLRCDPISGHDNLYWYRRVMGKEIKFLLHFVKESKQDESGMPNNRFLAERTGGTYSTLKVQPAELEDSGVYFCASSQVDWVGGYTFGSGTRLTVV.

This clone was counted between two and nine times. V usage is TRBV27 and J usage is TRBJ1-5; 8 nucleotides agree with TRBD1. J gave up 4 bases and V 4 bases, and 6 bases lay outside the gene matches. The length of the CDR3 is 15 residues. CDR1 is MNHEY, CDR2 SMNVEV, per germline (reference sequence). The CDR3 region has the DNA TGTGCCAGCAGTTCTGACAGGGGCCCGAATCAGCCCCAGCATTTT. It yields the protein CASSSDRGPNQPQHF.

The V and J genes are TRBV7-2 and TRBJ1-1, with D unclear. The CDR3 totals 13 residues. CDR1 is SGHTA, CDR2 FQGNSA, per germline. V was clipped by 2 bases and J by 4 bases, with 8 bases between them. This chain's CDR3 is CASSLYEVTEAFF. CDR3 DNA sequence: TGTGCCAGCAGCTTATACGAGGTCACTGAAGCTTTCTTT.

This clone has only one observation. V gene TRBV4-3 combines with J gene TRBJ2-7; D uncertain. The CDR3 length is 15 residues. CDR1 is LGHNA and CDR2 is YSLEER in the germline V gene. Trimming pared 0 bases from V and 3 bases from J, leaving 12 bases between. The CDR3 protein is CASSQDKQLNYEQYF. Here the CDR3 DNA reads TGCGCCAGCAGCCAAGATAAACAATTAAACTACGAGCAGTACTTC.

This clone has just a few counts. The rearrangement joins TRBV7-9 to TRBJ2-7; the D gene is possibly TRBD1 (6 bases). V lost 4 bases and J lost 1, with 14 bases in between. CDR1 and CDR2 from the germline V gene are SEHNR and FQNEAQ (reference sequence). The CDR3 is 15 amino acids. CDR3: CASSSKGTPSYEQYF. In DNA form, the CDR3 reads TGTGCCAGCAGCTCGAAAGGGACACCATCCTACGAGCAGTACTTC.

V and J are TRBV7-9 and TRBJ2-5, with 12 bases aligning to TRBD2. The germline V gene has CDR1 SEHNR and CDR2 FQNEAQ (reference sequence). V shed 5 bases, J shed 5 bases, and the junction held 9 bases outside the gene matches. CDR3 length: 16 residues. CDR3 nucleotides: TGTGCCAGCAGCCGCCTAGCGGGGGGGCCCCGGGAGACCCAGTACTTC. This gives the protein CASSRLAGGPRETQYF.

This rearrangement joins TRBV11-3 to TRBJ2-3; 8 bases fit TRBD1. There are 15 residues in the CDR3. V lost 5 bases to trimming and J lost 0 bases; unmatched junction nucleotides: 4. Per germline, CDR1 SGHNT and CDR2 YENEEA. The CDR3 spells CASSRQGTSTDTQYF. CDR3 bases: TGTGCCAGCAGCCGACAGGGGACAAGCACAGATACGCAGTATTTT.

This clone has just one count. The chain links TRBV12-5 to TRBJ1-5, with D possibly TRBD1 on 5 matching bases. There are 11 residues in the CDR3. Trimming took 5 bases from V and 10 from J, leaving 9 bases between them. In germline, CDR1 is LGHNT, CDR2 FRNRAP. CDR3 in amino acids: CASGPQGPQHF. As DNA, the CDR3 is TGTGCTAGTGGTCCCCAGGGACCCCAGCATTTT.

The chain recombines TRBV5-1 with TRBJ2-3; D remains ambiguous. The CDR3 contains 14 residues. Looked up from germline, CDR1 is SGHRS and CDR2 is YFSETQ. Trimming took 1 base from V and 1 from J, leaving 7 bases between them. CDR3 DNA: TGCGCCAGCAGCTTGCGGTCCGGCACAGATACGCAGTATTTT. This translates into CASSLRSGTDTQYF.

In this sample, this clone turned up once. The rearrangement joins TRBV11-1 to TRBJ2-7; the match to TRBD2 covers 9 bases. J lost 3 bases, V lost 2 bases, and 5 bases had no gene match. CDR3 size: 15 residues. CDR1 SGHAT and CDR2 FQDESV come from the germline V gene (reference sequence). The CDR3 is CASSLFLAGNYEQYF. The CDR3, as DNA: TGTGCCAGCAGCTTATTCCTAGCGGGAAACTACGAGCAGTACTTC.

The chain joins TRBV2 to TRBJ2-1; D gene uncertain. Trimming stripped 6 bases from V and 4 bases from J, with 4 bases between. Germline assignment: CDR1 SNHLY and CDR2 FYNNEI. CDR3 size: 11 residues. The CDR3 region has the DNA TGTGCCAGCAGCAGGTACAATGAGCAGTTCTTC. Translated, it gives CASSRYNEQFF.

V gene TRBV12-5 combines with J gene TRBJ1-3, with TRBD1 matching over 10 bases. The V gene's germline CDR1 is LGHNT and CDR2 FRNRAP. The CDR3 has 15 residues. V dropped 5 bases and J dropped 2; count of bases not matched to a gene: 3. The CDR3: CASGKGQGTGNTIYF. CDR3 coding DNA: TGTGCTAGTGGTAAGGGACAGGGGACTGGAAACACCATATATTTT. Drawing the rest from reference TRBV12-5 and TRBJ1-3, the complete variable domain is DARVTQTPRHKVTEMGQEVTMRCQPILGHNTVFWYRQTMMQGLELLAYFRNRAPLDDSGMPKDRFSAEMPDATLATLKIQPSEPRDSAVYFCASGKGQGTGNTIYFGEGSWLTVV.

The V call is TRBV11-3, the J call TRBJ2-1, with D tentatively TRBD1 (5 bases). The germline CDR1 and CDR2 sequences are SGHNT and YENEEA. The CDR3 consists of 12 residues. V was pared by 8 bases and J by 8 bases, with 13 bases between. CDR3: CASRLRGHEQFF. Written as DNA, the CDR3 is TGTGCCAGCCGGCTAAGGGGCCATGAGCAGTTCTTC.

V is TRBV5-6 and J is TRBJ1-1; 7 bases match TRBD1. Germline lookup yields CDR1 SGHDT and CDR2 YYEEEE. The V gene end was trimmed by 4 bases and the J gene end by 6 bases; junction bases not matched to a gene: 3. CDR3 size: 12 residues. This CDR3 reads CASSNDRAEAFF. The CDR3 region has the DNA TGTGCCAGCAGCAACGACAGGGCTGAAGCTTTCTTT. Complete variable domain (other parts from reference TRBV5-6 and TRBJ1-1): DAGVTQSPTHLIKTRGQQVTLRCSPKSGHDTVSWYQQALGQGPQFIFQYYEEEERQRGNFPDRFSGHQFPNYSSELNVNALLLGDSALYLCASSNDRAEAFFGQGTRLTVV.

V is TRBV7-9 and J is TRBJ1-2, with D hard to call. CDR1 and CDR2 from the germline V gene are SEHNR and FQNEAQ (reference sequence). The CDR3 spans 15 residues. V shed 4 bases and J shed 0 bases, with 12 bases lying between them. Written as DNA, the CDR3 is TGTGCCAGCAGCTCAGACACGTTCGCTAACTATGGCTACACCTTC. As protein: CASSSDTFANYGYTF.

The chain couples TRBV7-4 to TRBJ1-2; D uncertain. V lost 8 bases and J lost 4, with 11 bases in between. This CDR3 has 12 amino acids. Germline loops: CDR1 SGHVT, CDR2 SQSDAQ. The CDR3 reads CASPTPGYGYTF. In nucleotides, the CDR3 is TGTGCCAGCCCAACCCCGGGCTATGGCTACACCTTC. Complete variable domain (other parts from reference TRBV7-4 and TRBJ1-2): GAGVSQSPRYKVAKRGRDVALRCDSISGHVTLYWYRQTLGQGSEVLTYSQSDAQRDKSGRPSGRFSAERPERSVSTLKIQRTEQGDSAVYLCASPTPGYGYTFGSGTRLTVV.

This chain connects TRBV11-2 to TRBJ2-1; no definite D call. CDR3 length: 13 amino acids. V gave up 1 base and J gave up 3 bases, with 4 bases separating them. Germline CDR1 reads SGHAT; CDR2 reads FQNNGV. This CDR3 is CASSLVHYNEQFF. The DNA for the CDR3 is TGTGCCAGCAGCTTAGTCCACTACAATGAGCAGTTCTTC.

The V call is TRBV10-3, the J call TRBJ1-1; TRBD1 agrees at 9 bases. The CDR3 spans 15 residues. The germline V gene encodes CDR1 ENHRY and CDR2 SYGVKD. Trimming cost V 4 bases and J 5 bases; bases outside gene matches: 8. Here the CDR3 reads CAISGGPTGGTEAFF. In DNA form, the CDR3 reads TGTGCCATCAGTGGGGGCCCGACAGGGGGGACTGAAGCTTTCTTT.

This chain joins TRBV14 and TRBJ2-1; TRBD2 matches at 11 bases. Germline V CDR1 and CDR2: SGHDN, FVKESK. CDR3 length: 17 amino acids. Trimming took 5 bases from V and 6 from J; bases not matched to a gene: 12. CDR3 sequence: CASSVRIGLAGRNEQFF. In DNA, the CDR3 is TGTGCCAGCAGCGTCCGGATCGGACTAGCGGGCCGCAATGAGCAGTTCTTC.

As regards this clone: The same CDR3 can be traced to other DNA sequences in this sample. This chain connects TRBV18 to TRBJ1-5, with 9 positions matching TRBD1. CDR3 size: 15 residues. The germline gives CDR1 KGHSH, CDR2 LQKENI. J was trimmed by 4 bases and V by 3 bases; bases with no gene match: 4. In nucleotides, the CDR3 is TGTGCCAGCTCACCGGGGACAGGGTCTAATCAGCCCCAGCATTTT. Translating it yields CASSPGTGSNQPQHF.

By share of the sample, this clone is medium-sized (0.01 to 0.1%). The V gene is TRBV6-1, the J gene TRBJ2-7; 7 bases match TRBD1. The V segment lost 3 bases and the J segment 1 base; nucleotides outside the gene matches: 3. The CDR3 length is 14 residues. The germline CDR1 and CDR2 sequences are MNHNS and SASEGT. The CDR3 loop reads CASSDRDSSYEQYF. CDR3 nucleotide sequence: TGTGCCAGCAGTGACCGGGACAGTTCCTACGAGCAGTACTTC.

The J gene is TRBJ1-1, the V gene TRBV7-9; weak D call: TRBD1 (6 bases). V was cut by 5 bases and J by 2 bases, with 12 bases left in between. This CDR3 spans 14 amino acids. Germline loops: CDR1 SEHNR, CDR2 FQNEAQ (reference sequence). The CDR3 DNA reads TGTGCCAGCAGCCTCCGACAGGATAACACTGAAGCTTTCTTT. It yields the protein CASSLRQDNTEAFF.

This clone appeared a few times. The chain recombines TRBV6-5 with TRBJ1-2; D perhaps matches TRBD1 (6 bases). Per the germline V gene, CDR1 is MNHEY and CDR2 is SVGAGI. CDR3 length: 13 amino acids. Deletions cut 7 bases from V and 7 bases from J, with 16 bases between. The CDR3 DNA reads as TGTGCCAGCACCCCGGGGGGCTCCAGTGGCTACACCTTC. Translation gives CASTPGGSSGYTF.

J is TRBJ1-1 and V is TRBV5-1; D remains unclear. CDR1 SGHRS and CDR2 YFSETQ come from the germline V gene. Trimming took off 1 base at V and 4 bases at J, with 8 bases between the two ends. The CDR3 consists of 13 residues. CDR3 region: CASSLPGTTEAFF. The CDR3 nucleotides are TGCGCCAGCAGCTTGCCGGGTACCACTGAAGCTTTCTTT.

The CDR3 DNA is TGTGCCAGCAGCTTACCGGGTGCAGAGACCCAGTACTTC. Protein: CASSLPGAETQYF. The rearrangement links TRBV7-9 to TRBJ2-5; no clear D gene. Germline V gives CDR1 SEHNR, CDR2 FQNEAQ (reference sequence). CDR3 length equals 13 residues. V gave up 2 bases and J gave up 4 bases, with 8 bases separating them.